This T cell receptor beta chain is drawn from a study of blood T cell repertoires in COVID-19. Study summary: The analysed material was cDNA or gDNA that came from T cells, B-cell-depleted T cells, or PBMCs.

Sequenced by immunoSEQ multiplex PCR; TCRdb stores in-frame clones only, minus some. The table lists 45,000 or so clones, approximately 87% of them singletons. Deletions cut 3 bases from V and 1 base from J, with 12 bases between. The CDR3 covers 15 residues. Germline V lookup: CDR1 KGHSH, CDR2 LQKENI. Sequencing was done on a sample of peripheral blood. The TCR comes from a man aged 35 to 55 with COVID-19, enrolled during active disease. The chain links TRBV18 to TRBJ2-5, with a weak D call TRBD1 (6 bases). CDR3: CASSPLAGVQETQYF. The DNA for the CDR3 is TGTGCCAGCTCACCCTTGGCAGGGGTCCAAGAGACCCAGTACTTC. The whole variable domain, remainder taken from reference TRBV18 and TRBJ2-5, is NAGVMQNPRHLVRRRGQEARLRCSPMKGHSHVYWYRQLPEEGLKFMVYLQKENIIDESGMPKERFSAEFPKEGPSILRIQQVVRGDSAAYFCASSPLAGVQETQYFGPGTRLLVL.